The rows below give T cell receptor delta chains drawn from one sample of a study of gamma-delta chains in newborns, infants, children. TCRdb re-called clones from the reads using CATT. The sample contains about 7,100 delta-chain clones, less than 0.75% of which appear only once. Sequences were obtained from blood. These receptors all stem from a child who was a newborn, infant or young child, either healthy, febrile or measles-vaccinated (not recorded which). Each CDR3 is given with its conserved first and last residue. The listing skips clone size in some rows; elsewhere it reads once, few, many or a size class.

CDR3aa: CACDVLGDTRWDTRQMFF; v_gene: TRDV2; abundance: medium-sized; j_gene: TRDJ3
CDR3aa: CSVLLCSKRFVLGIHLYTDKLIF; v_gene: TRAV29/DV5; abundance: -; j_gene: TRDJ1
CDR3aa: CACDTLGDMDSWDTRQMFF; v_gene: TRDV2; abundance: few; j_gene: TRDJ3
CDR3aa: CACDTTGGGWDTRQMFF; v_gene: TRDV2; abundance: -; j_gene: TRDJ3
CDR3aa: CACDKVLGDTSSWDTRQMFF; v_gene: TRDV2; abundance: medium-sized; j_gene: TRDJ3
CDR3aa: CACDTVYDALAAQPFF; v_gene: TRDV2; abundance: few; j_gene: TRDJ2
CDR3aa: CACVRDSRLTAQLFF; v_gene: TRDV2; abundance: -; j_gene: TRDJ2
CDR3aa: CACDTVLGDTSWDTRQMFF; v_gene: TRDV2; abundance: few; j_gene: TRDJ3
CDR3aa: CACDLLGDSLTAQLFF; v_gene: TRDV2; abundance: many; j_gene: TRDJ2
CDR3aa: CACDTRGIPARLFF; v_gene: TRDV2; abundance: few; j_gene: TRDJ2
CDR3aa: CACDAVNWSLDTRQMFF; v_gene: TRDV2; abundance: -; j_gene: TRDJ3
CDR3aa: CACDNTGGTSSWDTRQMFF; v_gene: TRDV2; abundance: medium-sized; j_gene: TRDJ3
CDR3aa: CACDSSWDTRQMFF; v_gene: TRDV2; abundance: medium-sized; j_gene: TRDJ3
CDR3aa: CACDILGDTSWGTRQMFF; v_gene: TRDV2; abundance: few; j_gene: TRDJ3
CDR3aa: CACDTLGVRTDKLIF; v_gene: TRDV2; abundance: medium-sized; j_gene: TRDJ1
CDR3aa: CACDTAGRVSWDTRQMFF; v_gene: TRDV2; abundance: medium-sized; j_gene: TRDJ3
CDR3aa: CACDYWGIWDTRQMFF; v_gene: TRDV2; abundance: medium-sized; j_gene: TRDJ3
CDR3aa: CACEALLGASPSSWDTRQMFF; v_gene: TRDV2; abundance: few; j_gene: TRDJ3
CDR3aa: CACDTAYWGSSWDTRQMFF; v_gene: TRDV2; abundance: large; j_gene: TRDJ3
CDR3aa: CACDTAGPPLSWDTRQMFF; v_gene: TRDV2; abundance: medium-sized; j_gene: TRDJ3
CDR3aa: CACDTGSLGDTRWDTRQMFF; v_gene: TRDV2; abundance: -; j_gene: TRDJ3
CDR3aa: CACDLLGDTLTAQLFF; v_gene: TRDV2; abundance: medium-sized; j_gene: TRDJ2
CDR3aa: CACESLEGVVDSIMTAQLFF; v_gene: TRDV2; abundance: -; j_gene: TRDJ2
CDR3aa: CACDSLLGDTLAQLFF; v_gene: TRDV2; abundance: medium-sized; j_gene: TRDJ2
CDR3aa: CACDKVLGATSSWDTRQMFF; v_gene: TRDV2; abundance: medium-sized; j_gene: TRDJ3
CDR3aa: CASKPHGGYDSSWDTRQMFF; v_gene: TRDV3; abundance: many; j_gene: TRDJ3
CDR3aa: CACDTWGIQLSWDTRQMFF; v_gene: TRDV2; abundance: few; j_gene: TRDJ3
CDR3aa: CACDTPGDGAWDTRQMFF; v_gene: TRDV2; abundance: -; j_gene: TRDJ3
CDR3aa: CACDTAEMGDTWDTRQMFF; v_gene: TRDV2; abundance: medium-sized; j_gene: TRDJ3
CDR3aa: CACDVLGAPSWDTRQMFF; v_gene: TRDV2; abundance: medium-sized; j_gene: TRDJ3
CDR3aa: CSAGDSSWDTRQMFF; v_gene: TRDV2; abundance: -; j_gene: TRDJ3
CDR3aa: CACERLGDTLSSWDTRQMFF; v_gene: TRDV2; abundance: -; j_gene: TRDJ3
CDR3aa: CACDTGGSGISWDTRQMFF; v_gene: TRDV2; abundance: few; j_gene: TRDJ3
CDR3aa: CACDLLDSTTAHLFF; v_gene: TRDV2; abundance: few; j_gene: TRDJ2
CDR3aa: CACDTWGIPYSWDTRQMFF; v_gene: TRDV2; abundance: few; j_gene: TRDJ3
CDR3aa: CACAWLGASSWDTRQMFF; v_gene: TRDV2; abundance: -; j_gene: TRDJ3
CDR3aa: CACDTGGFLSSWDTRQMFF; v_gene: TRDV2; abundance: -; j_gene: TRDJ3
CDR3aa: CACDTVNWSWDTRQMFF; v_gene: TRDV2; abundance: large; j_gene: TRDJ3
CDR3aa: CACDLLGDTAQLFF; v_gene: TRDV2; abundance: -; j_gene: TRDJ2
CDR3aa: CACDLLGATAQLFF; v_gene: TRDV2; abundance: medium-sized; j_gene: TRDJ2
CDR3aa: CSVLLCSKRDLTAQLFF; v_gene: TRAV29/DV5; abundance: -; j_gene: TRDJ2
CDR3aa: CACDTGIWDTRQMFF; v_gene: TRDV2; abundance: many; j_gene: TRDJ3
CDR3aa: CACDPLGEAALTAQLFF; v_gene: TRDV2; abundance: medium-sized; j_gene: TRDJ2
CDR3aa: CACDGASTSWDTRQTFF; v_gene: TRDV2; abundance: few; j_gene: TRDJ3
CDR3aa: CACDTVAGGFSSWDTRQMFF; v_gene: TRDV2; abundance: medium-sized; j_gene: TRDJ3
CDR3aa: CACDTTGGRWDTRQMFF; v_gene: TRDV2; abundance: few; j_gene: TRDJ3
CDR3aa: CACDYWGRTAWDTRQMFF; v_gene: TRDV2; abundance: medium-sized; j_gene: TRDJ3